These 10 T cell receptor beta chains came from one sample sequenced in a study of OX40 agonist ivuxolimab in advanced cancers. This table comes from immunoSEQ multiplex PCR, and its TCRdb copy is limited to in-frame clones, with some not included. This sample has about 46,000 clones, with about 90% found just once. The starting material was CD4+ or CD8+ T cells sorted from blood, obtained in a trial of the OX40 agonist ivuxolimab. The receptors come from an adult with an advanced solid tumor such as melanoma, head and neck, liver or kidney cancer.

This rearrangement joins TRBV5-1 to TRBJ2-1; maybe TRBD1 (5 bases). The CDR3 has 12 amino acids. The V gene lost 1 base and the J gene lost 8 bases, with 7 bases spanning the gap. Germline V gives CDR1 SGHRS, CDR2 YFSETQ. The CDR3 is CASSLRGHEQFF. In DNA, the CDR3 is TGCGCCAGCAGCTTGAGGGGCCATGAGCAGTTCTTC.

The chain recombines TRBV7-8 with TRBJ2-3; weak D call: TRBD2 (5 bases). This CDR3 is built from 13 residues. V lost 5 bases and J lost 3, with 9 bases in between. The germline V gene has CDR1 SGHVS and CDR2 FQNEAQ. The CDR3 DNA sequence: TGTGCCAGCAGCCCCGGAGGAACAGATACGCAGTATTTT. Translating it yields CASSPGGTDTQYF.

The chain has TRBV5-1 and TRBJ1-2; 12 nucleotides agree with TRBD1. This CDR3 is built from 15 residues. Per germline, CDR1 SGHRS and CDR2 YFSETQ. Trimming cost V 2 bases and J 2 bases; bases outside gene matches: 1. In nucleotides, the CDR3 is TGCGCCAGCAGCTTCGGGACAGGGGGCAACTATGGCTACACCTTC. It encodes CASSFGTGGNYGYTF.

The gene calls are TRBV11-2 and TRBJ1-2; D remains unclear. V was cut by 4 bases and J by 0 bases, with 21 bases left in between. Germline V gene data show CDR1 as SGHAT and CDR2 as FQNNGV. This CDR3 has 18 residues. Here the CDR3 DNA reads TGTGCCAGCAGCTCTCCAAGGGCCAAAAGTGTCACTAACTATGGCTACACCTTC. This gives the protein CASSSPRAKSVTNYGYTF.

About this clone itself: The junction departs from germline at one end; a sequencing error may be responsible. The genes are TRBV4-1 and TRBJ1-2, with D unclear. Germline V gene lookup returns CDR1 MGHRA and CDR2 YSYEKL. The CDR3 has 15 residues. CDR3 in amino acids: CAGSRGLIANYGYTF. The CDR3 DNA sequence: TGCGCCGGCAGCCGCGGTTTGATAGCTAACTATGGCTACACCTTC.

The rearrangement uses TRBV19 and TRBJ2-3; 8 nucleotides agree with TRBD2. Germline CDR1 is LNHDA and CDR2 is SQIVND (reference sequence). J gave up 6 bases and V 4 bases, and 3 bases lay outside the gene matches. The CDR3 covers 13 residues. CDR3 nucleotides: TGTGCCAGTAGTAAGGGACTAGTGGATACGCAGTATTTT. The encoded protein is CASSKGLVDTQYF.

The chain combines TRBV7-2 with TRBJ2-6; D could derive from TRBD1 or TRBD2 (5 bases each). Germline CDR1 and CDR2: SGHTA and FQGNSA. This CDR3 spans 17 amino acids. V was shortened by 1 base and J by 4 bases, with 14 bases between the two germline ends. The chain's CDR3 is CASSLVGVRAGANVLTF. The CDR3 region has the DNA TGTGCCAGCAGCTTAGTGGGGGTTAGGGCCGGGGCCAACGTCCTGACTTTC.

CDR3 DNA: TGTGCCAGCACGACAGGGGGCGCGGGCTACACCTTC. It codes for CASTTGGAGYTF. The chain couples TRBV9 to TRBJ1-2; the match to TRBD1 covers 10 bases. CDR1 is SGDLS and CDR2 is YYNGEE in the germline V gene. CDR3 length: 12 amino acids. The V segment lost 6 bases and the J segment 8 bases; nucleotides outside the gene matches: 4.

The V and J genes are TRBV6-1 and TRBJ2-7; D assignment may be TRBD1 or TRBD2 (5 bases each). The CDR3 extends over 15 amino acids. Trimming removed 3 bases from V and 1 base from J, with 13 bases in between. Germline lookup yields CDR1 MNHNS and CDR2 SASEGT. DNA for the CDR3: TGTGCCAGCAGTGATTCAGGGACGCTATCCTACGAGCAGTACTTC. This encodes CASSDSGTLSYEQYF.

V usage is TRBV7-3 and J usage is TRBJ2-2; 10 bases fit TRBD2. Germline loops: CDR1 SGHTA, CDR2 FQGTGA. The CDR3 consists of 16 residues. Unmatched junction bases numbered 8, after V lost 4 bases and J lost 6 bases. CDR3 region: CASSYIQREGPGELFF. The DNA of the CDR3 is TGTGCCAGCAGCTATATCCAGCGGGAGGGCCCCGGGGAGCTGTTTTTT.